A selection of T cell receptor beta chains follows, all from one sample in a study of neurological immune-mediated disorders. TCRdb redid the calling of the 5' RACE reads with MiXCR, one entry per CDR3 protein. There are about 53,000 distinct CDR3 sequences in the sample; 10% occur only once, and 1.6% lies in the top ten. Material for sequencing was PBMCs. These receptors all come from a woman in her 40s in good health. Each CDR3 is given with its conserved first and last residue. Fields, in order: J gene, clone size, D gene, V gene, CDR3 DNA, CDR3 protein. A D gene is named only where the DNA matches it firmly. For some rows the clone size is stated as once, few or many, or as a class when expanded; others skip it.

>TRBJ2-7|many|TRBD2|TRBV7-2
TGTGCCAGCAGCCCCCTCGGGACTAGCGGGGGGGCGTCTCACCACCCCTACGAGCAGTACTTC
CASSPLGTSGGASHHPYEQYF
>TRBJ2-7|many|TRBD1|TRBV4-3
TGCGCCAGCAGCCCCACCGGGACAGGGAACATCGAGCAGTACTTC
CASSPTGTGNIEQYF
>TRBJ2-5|many|TRBD2|TRBV3-1
TGTGCCAGCAGCCCCGCGGGAGGAGGAGAAGAGACCCAGTACTTC
CASSPAGGGEETQYF
>TRBJ2-1|many|-|TRBV7-2
TGTGCCAGCAGCCAGGTATATGAGCAGTTCTTC
CASSQVYEQFF
>TRBJ1-5|many|-|TRBV6-2/TRBV6-3
TGTGCCAGCAGTTACTCCCAGGGGTTTCAGCCCCAGCATTTT
CASSYSQGFQPQHF
>TRBJ2-3|many|TRBD1|TRBV7-3
TGTGCCAGCAGCCCTACAGGGGACACAGATACGCAGTATTTT
CASSPTGDTDTQYF
>TRBJ2-7|many|-|TRBV7-2
TGTGCCAGCAGCTTAGCGCCCCGGAACTCCTACGAGCAGTACTTC
CASSLAPRNSYEQYF
>TRBJ2-1|-|TRBD2|TRBV15
TGTGCCACCAGCAGAGTGGCTGGGGGGGCCTACAATGAGCAGTTCTTC
CATSRVAGGAYNEQFF
>TRBJ2-2|many|-|TRBV9
TGTGCCAGCAGCCCCCAGGGGTTAAACACCGGGGAGCTGTTTTTT
CASSPQGLNTGELFF
>TRBJ2-3|many|TRBD2|TRBV7-2
TGTGCCAGCAGCTTACCCCCAGGCGGGGGTACAGATACGCAGTATTTT
CASSLPPGGGTDTQYF
>TRBJ2-1|many|TRBD2|TRBV24-1
TGTGCCACCAGTGATATCCCTAGCGGGGCCTCCTACAATGAGCAGTTCTTC
CATSDIPSGASYNEQFF
>TRBJ2-2|many|-|TRBV3-1
TGTGCCAGCAGCCAGGTGGCGGCCCTTGCCGGGGAGCTGTTTTTT
CASSQVAALAGELFF
>TRBJ2-1|many|TRBD2|TRBV5-4
TGTGCCAGCAGCTCTTCCCGGGAGGTCACCTACAATGAGCAGTTCTTC
CASSSSREVTYNEQFF
>TRBJ1-1|many|TRBD1|TRBV11-1
TGTGCCAGCAGCCAAACAGGGGACGCGAACACTGAAGCTTTCTTT
CASSQTGDANTEAFF
>TRBJ1-1|many|TRBD1|TRBV5-1
TGCGCCAGCAGCGTTTCCGGGACAGCGAACACTGAAGCTTTCTTT
CASSVSGTANTEAFF
>TRBJ2-4|many|TRBD2|TRBV6-5
TGTGCCAGCAGGGGACTAGCGGGGGGGCCGAACATTCAGTACTTC
CASRGLAGGPNIQYF
>TRBJ1-1|many|-|TRBV2
TGTGCCAGCAGTGACAATTTAAGCCCCAGGGACACTGAAGCTTTCTTT
CASSDNLSPRDTEAFF
>TRBJ1-5|many|-|TRBV6-2/TRBV6-3
TGTGCCAGCAGTTACAGCGGGGACAATCAGCCCCAGCATTTT
CASSYSGDNQPQHF
>TRBJ1-1|many|-|TRBV18
TGTGCCAGCTCACCACAGCATAACACTGAAGCTTTCTTT
CASSPQHNTEAFF
>TRBJ1-4|many|-|TRBV10-3
TGTGCCATCAGTGAGTCTTGGGCAGATAATGAAAAACTGTTTTTT
CAISESWADNEKLFF
>TRBJ1-6|many|-|TRBV20-1
TGCAGTGCTCCGCCGGGACGGAGTAATTCACCCCTCCACTTT
CSAPPGRSNSPLHF
>TRBJ2-2|many|TRBD1|TRBV24-1
TGTGCCACCAGTGGATCAGGGGGCGGCGGCACCGGGGAGCTGTTTTTT
CATSGSGGGGTGELFF
>TRBJ2-2|medium-sized|-|TRBV6-4
TGTGCCAGCAGTGACTCAACCACCGGGGAGCTGTTTTTT
CASSDSTTGELFF
>TRBJ2-4|many|TRBD1|TRBV20-1
TGCAGTGCTCCCGGAGACAGGGACATAGCCAAAAACATTCAGTACTTC
CSAPGDRDIAKNIQYF
>TRBJ2-7|many|-|TRBV7-2
TGTGCCAGCAGCTTAGCTATGCGGTCCTACGAGCAGTACTTC
CASSLAMRSYEQYF
>TRBJ2-5|few|TRBD2|TRBV18
TGTGCCAGCTACGGACTAGGGGAGGAGACCCAGTACTTC
CASYGLGEETQYF
>TRBJ1-2|many|-|TRBV9
TGTGCCAGCAGGACCACGGGTCGGCTATACGATGGCTACACCTTC
CASRTTGRLYDGYTF
>TRBJ1-5|many|-|TRBV7-2
TGTGCCAGCAGCTTAGTAGCCGATCAGCCCCAGCATTTT
CASSLVADQPQHF
>TRBJ2-3|many|TRBD1|TRBV10-3
TGTGCCATCAGAGGGCTAGAGGGGGCCGGAGATACGCAGTATTTT
CAIRGLEGAGDTQYF
>TRBJ2-5|many|-|TRBV18
TGTGCCAGCTCCCCTGCGAGGGAAGAGACCCAGTACTTC
CASSPAREETQYF
>TRBJ1-2|many|TRBD1|TRBV7-9
TGTGCCAGCAGCTCGATACAGGGGGATAACTATGGCTACACCTTC
CASSSIQGDNYGYTF
>TRBJ2-5|many|-|TRBV7-2
TGTGCCAGCAGCGGCGCGCAACGGGGGACCCAGTACTTC
CASSGAQRGTQYF
>TRBJ1-2|many|TRBD1|TRBV10-3
TGTGCCGTCGGGACAGAGCCTAACTATGGCTACACCTTC
CAVGTEPNYGYTF
>TRBJ2-2|many|TRBD2|TRBV20-1
TGCAGTGCTAGAGATGGGGGACTAGCGGTGAACACCGGGGAGCTGTTTTTT
CSARDGGLAVNTGELFF
>TRBJ2-2|many|-|TRBV5-1
TGCGCCAGCAGCTTGGTATACACCGGGGAGCTGTTTTTT
CASSLVYTGELFF
>TRBJ2-3|many|-|TRBV5-5
TGTGCCAGCAGCGCTGGGGCTCGAACTACCTCAGATACGCAGTATTTT
CASSAGARTTSDTQYF
>TRBJ1-4|many|-|TRBV4-1
TGCGCCAGCAGCCCGTTTCGTGGTATAGGGGGGAATGAAAAACTGTTTTTT
CASSPFRGIGGNEKLFF
>TRBJ2-5|many|-|TRBV20-1
TGCAGTGCTATCGATTCCAGGGAGTGGGAGACCCAGTACTTC
CSAIDSREWETQYF
>TRBJ2-3|many|-|TRBV29-1
TGCAGCGTTGGCGATACGCAGTATTTT
CSVGDTQYF
>TRBJ2-1|many|-|TRBV5-1
TGCGCCAGCAGCTCTCGCGGAGGGGCTGAGCAGTTCTTC
CASSSRGGAEQFF
>TRBJ2-2|many|-|TRBV3-1
TGTGCCAGCAGTTTAAGCCCTTACACCGGGGAGCTGTTTTTT
CASSLSPYTGELFF
>TRBJ2-5|many|TRBD2|TRBV7-2
TGTGCCAGCAGCCCTTGGACTAGCGGAGGGACCCAGTACTTC
CASSPWTSGGTQYF
>TRBJ2-7|many|-|TRBV5-1
TGCGCCAGCAGCTTGAAAGGGAACGAGCAGTACTTC
CASSLKGNEQYF
>TRBJ2-1|many|TRBD2|TRBV29-1
TGCAGCGTGGCTCGGACTAGTGAGCAGTTCTTC
CSVARTSEQFF
>TRBJ2-1|many|-|TRBV6-2/TRBV6-3
TGTGCCAGCAAGACGATTGTAGCGGCCAATGAGCAGTTCTTC
CASKTIVAANEQFF
>TRBJ2-5|many|TRBD2|TRBV9
TGTGCCAGCAGCGTAGGGGCGGGAGTAGCGGAGACCCAGTACTTC
CASSVGAGVAETQYF
>TRBJ1-5|many|-|TRBV6-2/TRBV6-3
TGTGCCAGCAGTTATTCGTACAATCAGCCCCAGCATTTT
CASSYSYNQPQHF
>TRBJ1-2|-|TRBD1|TRBV6-6
TGTGTCAGCAGCCAGCCGGGACAGTATAACTATGGCTACACCTTC
CVSSQPGQYNYGYTF
>TRBJ2-7|many|-|TRBV24-1
TGTGCCACCGCCCGGGGGCAGGGGCCCCACGAGCAGTACTTC
CATARGQGPHEQYF
>TRBJ1-1|many|-|TRBV7-8
TGTGCCAGCAGCTTATTGGACACTGAAGCTTTCTTT
CASSLLDTEAFF
>TRBJ1-1|many|-|TRBV6-5
TGTGCCACCTCCCGGGAGTTGGGTGAAGCTTTCTTT
CATSRELGEAFF
>TRBJ2-1|many|TRBD2|TRBV20-1
TGCAGTGCTAGAGATCCCCGACTAGCGGGAGCTAGGGATGAGCAGTTCTTC
CSARDPRLAGARDEQFF
>TRBJ2-3|-|TRBD2|TRBV7-2
TGTGCCAGCAGCCGCGGACTAGCGGGAGGAACAGATACGCAGTATTTT
CASSRGLAGGTDTQYF
>TRBJ2-7|many|TRBD1|TRBV9
TGTGCCAGCAGCCCACAGGGGGTCGGCTACGAGCAGTACTTC
CASSPQGVGYEQYF
>TRBJ1-2|many|-|TRBV7-2
TGTGCCAGCAGCTTTCTGCCTGGGGGCGTTTTTGACAAGCTCAACTATGGCTACACCTTC
CASSFLPGGVFDKLNYGYTF
>TRBJ1-1|many|-|TRBV18
TGTGCCAGCTCACCACCGTACGGGGAAACGGCTGAAGCTTTCTTT
CASSPPYGETAEAFF
>TRBJ1-1|medium-sized|TRBD1|TRBV27
TGTGCCAGCCAGACAGGGATGAACACTGAAGCTTTCTTT
CASQTGMNTEAFF
>TRBJ1-6|many|-|TRBV6-5
TGTGCCAGCAGTTACCTGGGACTCTCAGATTCACCCCTCCACTTT
CASSYLGLSDSPLHF